The T cell receptor beta chain under discussion was sequenced for a study of human thymus T cells. Findings and limits, study-wide: There appeared to be biased usage of V and J genes in thymic and blood repertoires.

Germline lookup yields CDR1 LNHDA and CDR2 SQIVND (reference sequence). CDR3 length: 12 residues. V shed 8 bases and J shed 4 bases, with 11 bases lying between them. Only in-frame clones appear in the TCRdb table, and some are missing; sequencing was by immunoSEQ multiplex PCR. The sample contains tens of thousands of clones, approximately 93% of which appear only once. To note about this clone: The target antigen is unknown.

During surgery, about 0.5-1 mL peripheral blood was drawn from four of eight donors. The V call is TRBV19, the J call TRBJ1-2; possible D gene TRBD1, 5 bases. The TCR originated in a boy younger than two with a congenital heart defect but otherwise immunologically healthy. The sample was blood. CDR3 amino acids: CASQPGFYGYTF. In DNA form, the CDR3 reads TGTGCCAGTCAACCAGGGTTCTATGGCTACACCTTC. Using reference TRBV19 and TRBJ1-2 for the parts outside the CDR3, the full variable domain is DGGITQSPKYLFRKEGQNVTLSCEQNLNHDAMYWYRQDPGQGLRLIYYSQIVNDFQKGDIAEGYSVSREKKESFPLTVTSAQKNPTAFYLCASQPGFYGYTFGSGTRLTVV.